This T cell receptor beta chain was obtained from a study of OX40 agonist ivuxolimab in advanced cancers. For this clone: The junction shows a germline mismatch at one end, possibly a read error.

Germline V gene sequence: CDR1 SGHRS, CDR2 YFSETQ. The CDR3 is made up of 15 amino acids. Repertoires were generated with immunoSEQ multiplex PCR, while TCRdb's copy carries only in-frame clones and drops some. In the table there are some 77,000 clones, 83% of which are singletons. Source: CD4+ or CD8+ T cells sorted from blood, taken in a trial of the OX40 agonist ivuxolimab. This chain joins TRBV5-1 and TRBJ1-1; 7 positions agree with TRBD1. This clonotype originated in an adult with an advanced solid tumor such as melanoma, head and neck, liver or kidney cancer. CDR3 nucleotide sequence: TGCGCCAGCAGCGAGACCGGGACAGACCTCCAGGATGTTGGATTT. Translating gives CASSETGTDLQDVGF.